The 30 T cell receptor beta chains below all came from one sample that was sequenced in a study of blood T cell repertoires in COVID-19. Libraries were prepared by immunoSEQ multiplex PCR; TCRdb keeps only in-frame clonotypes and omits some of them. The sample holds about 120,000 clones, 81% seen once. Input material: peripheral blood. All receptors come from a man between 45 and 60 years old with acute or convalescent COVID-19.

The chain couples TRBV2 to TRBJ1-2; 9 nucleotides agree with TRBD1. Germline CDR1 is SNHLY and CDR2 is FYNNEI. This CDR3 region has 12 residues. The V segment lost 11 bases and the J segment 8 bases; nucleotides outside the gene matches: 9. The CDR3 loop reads CAGTGTGSGYTF. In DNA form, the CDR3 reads TGTGCCGGGACCGGGACAGGGAGCGGCTACACCTTC.

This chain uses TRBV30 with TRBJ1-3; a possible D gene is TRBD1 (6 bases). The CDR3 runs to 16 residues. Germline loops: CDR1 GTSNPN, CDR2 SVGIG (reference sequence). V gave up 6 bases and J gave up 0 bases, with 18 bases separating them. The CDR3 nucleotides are TGTGCCTGTTCCGCTAAACAGGGCTCCTCTGGAAACACCATATATTTT. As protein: CACSAKQGSSGNTIYF.

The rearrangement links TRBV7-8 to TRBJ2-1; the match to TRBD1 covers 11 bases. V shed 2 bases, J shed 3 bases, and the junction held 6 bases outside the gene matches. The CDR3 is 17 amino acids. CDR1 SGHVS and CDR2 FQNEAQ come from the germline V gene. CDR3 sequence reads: CASSLTRDRGFYNEQFF. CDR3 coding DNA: TGTGCCAGCAGCTTAACGAGGGACAGGGGGTTCTACAATGAGCAGTTCTTC.

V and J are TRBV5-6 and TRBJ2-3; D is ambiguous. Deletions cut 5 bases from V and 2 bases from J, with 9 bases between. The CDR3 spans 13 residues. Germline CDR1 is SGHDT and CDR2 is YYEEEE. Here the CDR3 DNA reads TGTGCCAGCAGTCTAAGATCCACAGATACGCAGTATTTT. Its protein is CASSLRSTDTQYF. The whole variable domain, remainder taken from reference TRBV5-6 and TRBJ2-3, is DAGVTQSPTHLIKTRGQQVTLRCSPKSGHDTVSWYQQALGQGPQFIFQYYEEEERQRGNFPDRFSGHQFPNYSSELNVNALLLGDSALYLCASSLRSTDTQYFGPGTRLTVL.

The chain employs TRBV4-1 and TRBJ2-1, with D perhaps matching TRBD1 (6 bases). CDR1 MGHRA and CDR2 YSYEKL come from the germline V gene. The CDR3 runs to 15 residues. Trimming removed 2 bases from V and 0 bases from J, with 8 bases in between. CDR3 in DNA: TGCGCCAGCAGCCAACAGGGGAACTCCTACAATGAGCAGTTCTTC. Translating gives CASSQQGNSYNEQFF.

For the CDR3, the DNA is TGTGCCAGTCGAGAGTACTATGGCTACACCTTC. Its protein is CASREYYGYTF. This chain uses TRBV19 with TRBJ1-2; D call uncertain. This CDR3 comprises 11 residues. Trimming stripped 8 bases from V and 3 bases from J, with 7 bases between. In germline, CDR1 is LNHDA, CDR2 SQIVND (reference sequence).

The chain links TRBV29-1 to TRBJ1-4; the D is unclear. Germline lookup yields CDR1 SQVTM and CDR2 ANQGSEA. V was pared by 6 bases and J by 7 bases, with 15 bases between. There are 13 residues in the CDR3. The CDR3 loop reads CSVVSPGGEKLFF. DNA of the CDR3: TGCAGCGTAGTGAGCCCAGGAGGTGAAAAACTGTTTTTT. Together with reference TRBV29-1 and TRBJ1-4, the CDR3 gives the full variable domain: SAVISQKPSRDICQRGTSLTIQCQVDSQVTMMFWYRQQPGQSLTLIATANQGSEATYESGFVIDKFPISRPNLTFSTLTVSNMSPEDSSIYLCSVVSPGGEKLFFGSGTQLSVL.

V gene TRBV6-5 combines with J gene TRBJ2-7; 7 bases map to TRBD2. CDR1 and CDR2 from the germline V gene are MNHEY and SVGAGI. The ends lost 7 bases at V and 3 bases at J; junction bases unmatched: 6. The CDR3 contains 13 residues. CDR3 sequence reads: CASKTSGGYEQYF. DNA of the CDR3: TGTGCCAGCAAAACCTCGGGGGGCTACGAGCAGTACTTC.

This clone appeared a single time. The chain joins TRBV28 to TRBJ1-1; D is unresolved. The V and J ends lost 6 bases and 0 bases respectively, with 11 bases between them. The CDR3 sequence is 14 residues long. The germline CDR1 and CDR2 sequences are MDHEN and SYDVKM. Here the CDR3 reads CASRLQTLNTEAFF. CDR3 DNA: TGTGCCAGCAGGTTACAGACATTGAACACTGAAGCTTTCTTT.

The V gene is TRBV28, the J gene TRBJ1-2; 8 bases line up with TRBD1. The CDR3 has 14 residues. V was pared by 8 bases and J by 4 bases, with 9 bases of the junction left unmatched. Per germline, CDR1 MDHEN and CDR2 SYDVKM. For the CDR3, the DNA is TGTGCCAGCGAAGGCCGGACAGGGAGCTATGGCTACACCTTC. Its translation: CASEGRTGSYGYTF.

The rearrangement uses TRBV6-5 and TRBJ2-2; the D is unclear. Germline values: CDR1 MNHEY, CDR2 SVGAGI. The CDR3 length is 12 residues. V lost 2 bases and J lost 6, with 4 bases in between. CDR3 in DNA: TGTGCCAGCAGTTACCATCCCGGGGAGCTGTTTTTT. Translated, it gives CASSYHPGELFF.

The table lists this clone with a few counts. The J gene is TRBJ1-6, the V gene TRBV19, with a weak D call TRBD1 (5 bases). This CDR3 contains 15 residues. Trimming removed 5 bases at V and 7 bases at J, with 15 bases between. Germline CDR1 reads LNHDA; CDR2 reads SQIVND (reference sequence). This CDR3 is CASSGITGRNSPLHF. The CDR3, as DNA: TGTGCCAGTAGTGGTATCACAGGACGAAATTCACCCCTCCACTTT.

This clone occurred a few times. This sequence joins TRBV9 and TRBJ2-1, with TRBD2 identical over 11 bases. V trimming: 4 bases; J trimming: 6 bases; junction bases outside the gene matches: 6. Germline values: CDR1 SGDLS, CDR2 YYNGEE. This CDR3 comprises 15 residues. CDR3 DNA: TGTGCCAGCAGCCCGACTAGCGGGGATTTCAATGAGCAGTTCTTC. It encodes CASSPTSGDFNEQFF. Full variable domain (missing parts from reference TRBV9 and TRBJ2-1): DSGVTQTPKHLITATGQRVTLRCSPRSGDLSVYWYQQSLDQGLQFLIQYYNGEERAKGNILERFSAQQFPDLHSELNLSSLELGDSALYFCASSPTSGDFNEQFFGPGTRLTVL.

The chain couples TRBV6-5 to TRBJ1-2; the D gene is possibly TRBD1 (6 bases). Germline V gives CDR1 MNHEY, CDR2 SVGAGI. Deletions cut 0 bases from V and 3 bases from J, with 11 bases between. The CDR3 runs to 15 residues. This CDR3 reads CASSYSLEGDYGYTF. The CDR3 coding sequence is TGTGCCAGCAGTTACTCGCTTGAGGGGGACTATGGCTACACCTTC.

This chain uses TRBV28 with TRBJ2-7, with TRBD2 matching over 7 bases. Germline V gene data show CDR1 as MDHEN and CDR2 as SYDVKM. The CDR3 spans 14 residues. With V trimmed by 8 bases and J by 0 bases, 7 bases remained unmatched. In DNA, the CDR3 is TGTGCCAGCCTCCGGGGGGTTCTCTCCTACGAGCAGTACGTC. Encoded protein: CASLRGVLSYEQYV.

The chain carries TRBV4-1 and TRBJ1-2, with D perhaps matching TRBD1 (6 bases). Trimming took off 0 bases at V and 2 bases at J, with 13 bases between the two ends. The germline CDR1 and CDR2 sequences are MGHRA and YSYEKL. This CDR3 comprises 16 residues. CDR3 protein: CASSQEIGTKNYGYTF. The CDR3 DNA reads TGCGCCAGCAGCCAAGAGATAGGGACAAAGAACTATGGCTACACCTTC.

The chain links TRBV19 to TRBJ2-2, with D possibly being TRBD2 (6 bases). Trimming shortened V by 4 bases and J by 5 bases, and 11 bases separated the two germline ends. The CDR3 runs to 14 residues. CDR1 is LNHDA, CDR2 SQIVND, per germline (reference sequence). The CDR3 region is CASSSTGVTGELFF. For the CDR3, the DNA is TGTGCCAGTAGTAGTACGGGGGTAACCGGGGAGCTGTTTTTT.

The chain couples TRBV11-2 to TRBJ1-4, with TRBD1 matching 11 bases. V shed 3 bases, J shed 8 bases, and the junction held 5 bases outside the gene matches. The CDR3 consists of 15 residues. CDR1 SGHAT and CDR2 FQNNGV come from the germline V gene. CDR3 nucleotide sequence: TGTGCCAGCAGCTTGAGGACAGGGGGCGGCGAAAAACTGTTTTTT. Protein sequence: CASSLRTGGGEKLFF.

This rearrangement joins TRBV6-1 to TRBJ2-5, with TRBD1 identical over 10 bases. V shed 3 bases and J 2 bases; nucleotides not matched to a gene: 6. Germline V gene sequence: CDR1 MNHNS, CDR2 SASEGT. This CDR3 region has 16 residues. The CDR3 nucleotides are TGTGCCAGCAGTGAGGGGACAGGGGTAGGGCAAGAGACCCAGTACTTC. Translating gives CASSEGTGVGQETQYF.

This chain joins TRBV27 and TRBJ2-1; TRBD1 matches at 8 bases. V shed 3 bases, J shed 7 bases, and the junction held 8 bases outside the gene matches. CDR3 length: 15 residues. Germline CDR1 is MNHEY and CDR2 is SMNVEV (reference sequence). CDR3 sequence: CASSLPSRGQNEQFF. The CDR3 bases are TGTGCCAGCAGTTTGCCCTCCAGGGGGCAGAATGAGCAGTTCTTC.

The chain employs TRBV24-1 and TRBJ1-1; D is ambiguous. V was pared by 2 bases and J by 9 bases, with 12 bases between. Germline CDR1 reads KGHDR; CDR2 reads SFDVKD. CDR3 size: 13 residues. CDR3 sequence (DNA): TGTGCCACCAGTGATTCCAGATCGAGGCAAGCTTTCTTT. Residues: CATSDSRSRQAFF.

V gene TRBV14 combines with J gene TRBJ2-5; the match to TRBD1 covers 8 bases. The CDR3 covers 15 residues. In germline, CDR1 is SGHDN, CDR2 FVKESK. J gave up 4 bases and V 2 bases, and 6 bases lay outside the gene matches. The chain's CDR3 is CASSQWQGAGETQYF. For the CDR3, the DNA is TGTGCCAGCAGCCAATGGCAGGGGGCGGGAGAGACCCAGTACTTC.

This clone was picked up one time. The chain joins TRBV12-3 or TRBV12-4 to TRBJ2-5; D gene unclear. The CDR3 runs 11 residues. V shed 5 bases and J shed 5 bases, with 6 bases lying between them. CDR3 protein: CASSQRETQYF. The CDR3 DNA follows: TGTGCCAGCAGTCAGCGCGAGACCCAGTACTTC.

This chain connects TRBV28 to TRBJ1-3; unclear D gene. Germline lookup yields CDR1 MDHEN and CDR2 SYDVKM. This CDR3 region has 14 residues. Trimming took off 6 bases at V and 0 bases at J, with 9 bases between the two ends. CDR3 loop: CASRPTDSGNTIYF. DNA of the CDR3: TGTGCCAGCAGGCCAACAGACTCTGGAAACACCATATATTTT.

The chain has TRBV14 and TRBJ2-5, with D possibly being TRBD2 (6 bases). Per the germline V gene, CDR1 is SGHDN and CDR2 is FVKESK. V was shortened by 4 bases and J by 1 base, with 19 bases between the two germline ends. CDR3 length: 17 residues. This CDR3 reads CASSRTRDWRGQETQYF. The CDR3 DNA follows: TGTGCCAGCAGCCGAACTAGGGACTGGAGGGGCCAAGAGACCCAGTACTTC.

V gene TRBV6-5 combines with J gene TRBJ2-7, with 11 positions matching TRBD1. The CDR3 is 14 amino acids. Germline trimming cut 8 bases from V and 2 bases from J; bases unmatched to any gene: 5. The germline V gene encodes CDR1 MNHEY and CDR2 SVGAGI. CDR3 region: CASSLGQGAYEQYF. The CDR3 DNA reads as TGTGCCAGCTCCCTGGGACAGGGGGCCTACGAGCAGTACTTC.

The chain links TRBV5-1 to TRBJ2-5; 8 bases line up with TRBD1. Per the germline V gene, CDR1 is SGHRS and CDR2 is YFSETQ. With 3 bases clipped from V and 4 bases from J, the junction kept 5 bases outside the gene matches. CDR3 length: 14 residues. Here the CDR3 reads CASSYGQGRETQYF. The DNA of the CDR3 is TGCGCCAGCAGCTACGGACAGGGCCGAGAGACCCAGTACTTC.

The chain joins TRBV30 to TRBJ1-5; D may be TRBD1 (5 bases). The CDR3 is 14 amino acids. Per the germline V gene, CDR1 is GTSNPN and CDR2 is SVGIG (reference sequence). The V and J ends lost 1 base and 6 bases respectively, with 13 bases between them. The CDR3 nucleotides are TGTGCCTGGAGTGGGGGACTCGGGGGTCAGCCCCAGCATTTT. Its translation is CAWSGGLGGQPQHF.

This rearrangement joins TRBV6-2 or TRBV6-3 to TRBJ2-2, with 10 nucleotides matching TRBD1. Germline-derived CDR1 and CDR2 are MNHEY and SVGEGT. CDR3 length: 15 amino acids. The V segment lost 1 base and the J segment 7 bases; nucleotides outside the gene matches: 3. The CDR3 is CASSYLTGGGGELFF. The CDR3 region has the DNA TGTGCCAGCAGTTACTTGACAGGGGGCGGCGGGGAGCTGTTTTTT.

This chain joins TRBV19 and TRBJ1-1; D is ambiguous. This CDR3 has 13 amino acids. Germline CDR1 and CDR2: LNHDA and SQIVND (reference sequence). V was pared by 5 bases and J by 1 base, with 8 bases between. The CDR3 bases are TGTGCCAGTAGTTACGGCGGGAACACTGAAGCTTTCTTT. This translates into CASSYGGNTEAFF. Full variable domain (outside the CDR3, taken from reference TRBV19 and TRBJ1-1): DGGITQSPKYLFRKEGQNVTLSCEQNLNHDAMYWYRQDPGQGLRLIYYSQIVNDFQKGDIAEGYSVSREKKESFPLTVTSAQKNPTAFYLCASSYGGNTEAFFGQGTRLTVV.